This T cell receptor beta chain stems from a study of shared clonotypes between healthy human individuals. Trimming took 6 bases from V and 2 from J, leaving 14 bases between them. The V gene's germline CDR1 is MDHEN and CDR2 SYDVKM. This CDR3 region has 15 residues. This clone was seen once. DNA at around 190 ng, 25,000 to 35,000 T cell genomes, went into sorted-subset replicate PCRs. Clones were sequenced by immunoSEQ multiplex PCR, and TCRdb holds only the in-frame ones, with some missing. This sample has about 380,000 clones, with about 96% found just once. The origin of this receptor is a man aged 25 to 40 in good health. The chain couples TRBV28 to TRBJ2-1; D is ambiguous. Sequenced input: memory CD8+ T cells sorted from blood. Subset denoted: CD45RO+ cells pooled with CCR7-negative TemRA cells. The CDR3 reads CASSSTTLTYNEQFF. The CDR3 DNA sequence: TGTGCCAGCAGCTCCACGACACTTACCTACAATGAGCAGTTCTTC.